These 8 T cell receptor beta chains originate from one sample sequenced in a study of T cells in Graves' hyperthyroidism and ophthalmopathy. RNA transcripts were the template for amplifying TCR beta CDR3 regions. When the TCR CDR3 underwent first-round RT-PCR, the HTBI primer set was used. MiXCR, applied by TCRdb to the multiplex PCR reads, yields one record per CDR3 protein. The data contain around 540,000 distinct CDR3 sequences, 15% to 20% of them seen just once; the ten biggest clones take up around 32%. Sequencing was carried out using blood. The source is a woman aged 30 to 39 with Graves' ophthalmopathy.

This chain connects TRBV5-6 to TRBJ2-2; D remains ambiguous. This CDR3 has 15 residues. With 0 bases removed from V and 3 bases from J, the gap between germline ends came to 9 bases. Germline lookup yields CDR1 SGHDT and CDR2 YYEEEE. The CDR3 DNA is TGTGCCAGCAGCTTGGCCCTTTGGTACACCGGGGAGCTGTTTTTT. Translating gives CASSLALWYTGELFF. Filled out from reference TRBV5-6 and TRBJ2-2, the complete variable domain reads DAGVTQSPTHLIKTRGQQVTLRCSPKSGHDTVSWYQQALGQGPQFIFQYYEEEERQRGNFPDRFSGHQFPNYSSELNVNALLLGDSALYLCASSLALWYTGELFFGEGSRLTVL.

The chain recombines TRBV7-9 with TRBJ2-1; D remains ambiguous. Germline CDR1 and CDR2: SEHNR and FQNEAQ (reference sequence). The CDR3 loop spans 13 amino acids. The germline V and J ends were trimmed by 2 bases and 5 bases, with 7 bases remaining between them. The CDR3 is CASSLSTNNEQFF. In DNA, the CDR3 is TGTGCCAGCAGCTTATCTACCAACAATGAGCAGTTCTTC.

The chain uses TRBV24-1 and TRBJ2-1; 7 bases agree with TRBD2. V trimming: 4 bases; J trimming: 5 bases; junction bases outside the gene matches: 10. The CDR3 length is 16 residues. The germline V gene has CDR1 KGHDR and CDR2 SFDVKD. Written as DNA, the CDR3 is TGTGCCACCAGTGAGTCTTCCGGGACTACCAACAATGAGCAGTTCTTC. Translation: CATSESSGTTNNEQFF.

This clonotype was detected ten times or more. This rearrangement joins TRBV2 to TRBJ2-7, with 9 positions matching TRBD2. V lost 2 bases, J lost 3 bases, and 5 bases stayed unmatched. The CDR3 loop spans 15 amino acids. Germline values: CDR1 SNHLY, CDR2 FYNNEI. The CDR3 spells CASSETGLAGYEQYF. As DNA, the CDR3 is TGTGCCAGCAGTGAAACGGGACTAGCAGGCTACGAGCAGTACTTC.

The chain joins TRBV19 to TRBJ2-7; 11 bases fit TRBD2. The CDR3 runs to 17 residues. Trimming removed 6 bases from V and 2 bases from J; junction bases left unmatched: 12. The germline CDR1 and CDR2 sequences are LNHDA and SQIVND (reference sequence). The DNA of the CDR3 is TGTGCCAGTAGCCTTATACTGGGACTAGCGGCCGCCTACGAGCAGTACTTC. It specifies CASSLILGLAAAYEQYF.

In this sample, this clonotype turned up many times. V usage is TRBV7-2 and J usage is TRBJ2-5; tentatively, D is TRBD2 (6 bases). Trimming pared 5 bases from V and 2 bases from J, leaving 15 bases between. This CDR3 comprises 15 residues. The germline V gene has CDR1 SGHTA and CDR2 FQGNSA. CDR3 protein: CASSPQSGLQETQYF. The CDR3 DNA follows: TGTGCCAGCAGCCCCCAAAGCGGGCTTCAAGAGACCCAGTACTTC.

This clonotype was seen a handful of times. The chain links TRBV6-2 or TRBV6-3 to TRBJ2-1; D is unclear. This CDR3 comprises 15 residues. Germline V gene lookup returns CDR1 MNHEY and CDR2 SVGEGT. The V end was cut by 8 bases, the J end by 0 bases, with 14 bases between. CDR3 nucleotides: TGTGCCAGCCATGCCGCAGGCAGCTCCTACAATGAGCAGTTCTTC. Its translation: CASHAAGSSYNEQFF.

This clonotype appeared a few times. The chain is built from TRBV28 and TRBJ1-4; D is perhaps TRBD1 (6 bases). Germline loops: CDR1 MDHEN, CDR2 SYDVKM. The germline V and J ends were trimmed by 5 bases and 8 bases, with 15 bases remaining between them. This CDR3 comprises 14 residues. Here the CDR3 reads CASSRQAVGEKLFF. The CDR3 DNA sequence: TGTGCCAGCAGTCGACAGGCTGTCGGGGAAAAACTGTTTTTT.